The present TCR beta chain was sequenced within a study of control samples from healthy donors and cancer patients. CDR3 length equals 11 residues. The V end was cut by 8 bases, the J end by 1 base, with 6 bases between. Per germline, CDR1 MNHEY and CDR2 SVGAGI. TCRdb's copy holds only in-frame clones and misses some; the assay was immunoSEQ multiplex PCR. Here the sample spans some 190,000 clones, around 90% being singletons. This clone appeared a single time. V gene TRBV6-5 combines with J gene TRBJ2-7; D perhaps matches TRBD1 (5 bases). This TCR was sampled from a man aged 25 to 40 in good health. Sample: blood. CDR3 amino acids: CASYRSYEQYF. In DNA, the CDR3 is TGTGCCAGCTACAGGTCCTACGAGCAGTACTTC.